The present T cell receptor (beta chain) was sequenced within a study of control samples from healthy donors and cancer patients. Generated by immunoSEQ multiplex PCR, the TCRdb table keeps only in-frame clones and is missing some. The profile shows 190,000 or so clones, 85% to 95% of them singletons. The origin of this receptor is a man aged 18 to 30 in good health. The material sequenced was blood.

This chain's CDR3 is CAIKARDQGGYTF. The CDR3 region has the DNA TGTGCCATCAAAGCCCGGGACCAGGGGGGCTACACCTTC. This sequence joins TRBV10-3 and TRBJ1-2; TRBD1 is a possible D gene (6 bases). This CDR3 is built from 13 residues. With 7 bases removed from V and 8 bases from J, the gap between germline ends came to 17 bases. The germline V gene encodes CDR1 ENHRY and CDR2 SYGVKD.